Listed here is a single T cell receptor (beta chain). The clone's antigen remains unknown. Within one base of it there is no much larger clone, and no base qualities were kept. V is trimmed back by 4 bases and J by 9 bases, and the junction contains 14 bases that no gene match accounts for. The germline V gene sets CDR1 to MGHRA and CDR2 to YSYEKL. Including the terminal cysteine and phenylalanine, the CDR3 comprises 16 residues. Left in the record is the CDR3 DNA by itself, 48 bases read in frame from the first base. This record comes from a study of blood T cell repertoires in COVID-19 (dated by TCRdb to 2020 to 2022). About the study as a whole: The collaborator samples originated in the United States, Italy and Spain and spanned the acute and convalescent phases of COVID-19. The prospective study material was composed of cDNA or gDNA derived from T cells, B-cell-depleted T cells, or PBMCs. Deeply sampled blood TCRbeta repertoires from subjects exposed to, actively infected with, or recovered from COVID-19 were included in the dataset. The repertoires were released in a freely available public database meant as a resource for research on the immune response to SARS-CoV-2. The samples were drawn from the first 160 participants of the ongoing ImmuneRACE study and from roughly 1,300 subjects provided by 6 global collaborators. Sample metadata almost always included a de-identified subject ID, COVID-19 status, age in years and sex. Where HLA class I and class II types were available, the types were taken from metadata supplied by the sample provider, not from assay-based typing. Overall study results and their limits: The quantity of clinical and demographic metadata differed by source and by participant and was supplied without curation.

The immunoSEQ Assay, a bias-controlled multiplex PCR, was used to amplify TCRbeta CDR3 regions from genomic DNA. Concerning the study's data processing: The number of nucleated cells in each sample was estimated by amplification of reference gene primers within the assay. Sequence reads were collapsed and filtered to measure the absolute abundance of every unique TCRbeta CDR3 rearrangement. For each sample, productive Simpson clonality was calculated as the square root of Simpson's diversity index across productive rearrangements. Not all clones reach the TCRdb copy of this immuneACCESS table, which keeps in-frame sequences only. Checked studies attribute under half of the gap to unresolved V genes and leave the rest unexplained. That table gives V, J and clone size, and the DNA gave D and trimming. The sample profile shows approximately 330,000 clones; approximately 90% of them were found once. The ten largest clones add up to just over 9.5% of the sample.

In Seattle, one collaborating source enrolled patients while the infection was active and tracked those patients longitudinally over the course of disease. The collaborating institutions used their own protocols to collect whole blood in K2EDTA tubes. For TCRbeta analysis, collaborators shipped samples as frozen whole blood, isolated PBMCs, or DNA extracted from either of those sample types. Recombination linked TRBV4-1 to TRBJ2-1; 8 of the junction bases match TRBD2. The source of this sequence is a man aged 25 to 40 with COVID-19, enrolled during active disease. The sequenced sample was peripheral blood. The CDR3 reads as follows: CASSPQPGTSQSEQFF. In nucleotides, the sequence is TGCGCCAGCAGCCCTCAGCCAGGGACTAGTCAGTCTGAGCAGTTCTTC.